This T cell receptor (beta chain) was identified during a study of response to subunit inactivated influenza vaccine. Study-wide results and caveats: After each seasonal influenza vaccination, few new T cells are recruited, the authors suggested.

TCRdb re-called the RT-PCR reads with MiXCR, one entry per CDR3 protein. The sample has some 180,000 distinct CDR3 sequences, approximately 8.7% seen once. A word on this clonotype: The antigen is not known.

Trimming left V 1 base short and J 0 bases short, with 19 bases between. Germline lookup yields CDR1 SGHDN and CDR2 FVKESK. The CDR3 has 19 amino acids. The sample in question was non-naive T cells sorted from PBMCs, obtained on the day of vaccination. The clonotype was recovered from a man in his forties or fifties who received an inactivated influenza vaccine. The chain has TRBV14 and TRBJ2-1; D is possibly TRBD2 (5 bases). CDR3 loop: CASSQGPAVIYSSYNEQFF. The CDR3 bases are TGTGCCAGCAGCCAAGGGCCAGCGGTTATATACAGCTCCTACAATGAGCAGTTCTTC.